These T cell receptor beta chains were read from a single sample in a study of shared clonotypes between healthy human individuals. Method: immunoSEQ multiplex PCR; TCRdb's copy keeps in-frame clones and lacks some. The data contain 700,000 or so clones, 60% to 80% of them seen just once; the ten biggest clones take up 1.8%. The sequenced sample consisted of memory CD4+ T cells sorted from blood. Receptors were obtained from a woman aged 25-40 years in good health. The CDR3 runs from the conserved cysteine through the conserved F or W.

j_call v_call cdr3_aa
TRBJ2-1 TRBV29-1 CSAIRDRGDNEQFF
TRBJ2-1 TRBV19 CASSMGLGSSYNEQFF
TRBJ1-4 TRBV7-2 CASSLDRGNEKLFF
TRBJ1-1 TRBV30 CAKAMGKNTEAFF
TRBJ2-1 TRBV10-3 CAISEERDEQFF
TRBJ2-4 TRBV28 CASSFAAGGQGIQYF
TRBJ2-7 TRBV5-1 CASREQGGHYEQYF
TRBJ2-7 TRBV6-1 CASSDRVTSGSYEQYF
TRBJ2-3 TRBV5-1 CASSLEGGSTDTQYF
TRBJ2-3 TRBV4-1 CASSPHAGGSDTQYF
TRBJ1-5 TRBV6-1 CASLRGQGNGPQHF
TRBJ1-5 TRBV28 CASSPNGARNQPQHF
TRBJ1-4 TRBV27 CASTRGTMSEKLFF
TRBJ2-5 TRBV10-3 CAISGTVGETQYF
TRBJ1-5 TRBV28 CASSRGLHQPQHF
TRBJ2-3 TRBV25-1 CASSDFGLAVTDTQYF
TRBJ2-3 TRBV18 CASSPYGTSGSDTQYF
TRBJ1-2 TRBV27 CASRTGGPNYGYTF
TRBJ1-4 TRBV28 CASSLAQGRGFKLFF
TRBJ1-1 TRBV21-1 CASSFGRPNTEAFF
TRBJ1-1 TRBV4-1 CASSQQGTTEAFF
TRBJ2-1 TRBV7-2 CASSPQSYNEQFF
TRBJ1-5 TRBV27 CASSSLRSGSNQPQHF
TRBJ1-2 TRBV25-1 CASSDARQGYGYTF
TRBJ1-2 TRBV7-9 CASSSYTGISYGYTF
. TRBV30 CAWISVSYEQYF
TRBJ2-1 TRBV23-1 CAPLRSRDEQFF
TRBJ2-6 TRBV28 CASSTNSPSAGANVLTF
TRBJ2-1 TRBV18 CASSPVGYNEQFF
TRBJ2-3 TRBV19 CASSGTGSDTQYF
TRBJ2-1 TRBV7-5 CVTRAEGCQNEQFF
TRBJ2-7 TRBV10-2 CASGRASGSYEQYF
TRBJ2-1 TRBV20-1 CSARGRPEQFF
TRBJ2-7 TRBV10-1 CASSDHTGTGDEQYF
TRBJ2-7 TRBV28 CASSPGTSGRYEQYF
TRBJ2-6 TRBV27 CASSQRTRSGSKTESGANVLTF
TRBJ2-3 TRBV6-6 CATGGRTSGSIDTQYF
TRBJ2-3 TRBV28 CASSGYLLGLQYF
TRBJ2-3 TRBV18 CASSTYGEVRDTQYF
TRBJ2-7 TRBV7-8 CASSFSRAERAEQYF
TRBJ1-5 TRBV4-1 CASSPTQQGAQEPQHF
TRBJ2-7 TRBV10-1 CASSDRGRAATYEQYF
TRBJ2-3 TRBV10-2 CASSDRVAGADTQYF
TRBJ1-3 TRBV5-6 CASMPLNTIYF
TRBJ2-5 TRBV29-1 CSVEDPKTGIQETQYF
TRBJ2-7 TRBV6-6 CASSYRTSGTYEQYF
TRBJ1-4 TRBV25-1 CASSDRGSPEKLFF
TRBJ2-2 TRBV6-6 CASSSGGANTGELFF
TRBJ2-1 TRBV11-3 CASSPGTYTNEQFF
TRBJ1-5 TRBV6-1 CASIEGLNQPQHF
TRBJ2-7 TRBV2 CASRGTASSYEQYF
TRBJ2-2 TRBV6-1 CASSALAGLNTGELFF
TRBJ2-1 TRBV11-2 CASSVLGTVVNEQFF